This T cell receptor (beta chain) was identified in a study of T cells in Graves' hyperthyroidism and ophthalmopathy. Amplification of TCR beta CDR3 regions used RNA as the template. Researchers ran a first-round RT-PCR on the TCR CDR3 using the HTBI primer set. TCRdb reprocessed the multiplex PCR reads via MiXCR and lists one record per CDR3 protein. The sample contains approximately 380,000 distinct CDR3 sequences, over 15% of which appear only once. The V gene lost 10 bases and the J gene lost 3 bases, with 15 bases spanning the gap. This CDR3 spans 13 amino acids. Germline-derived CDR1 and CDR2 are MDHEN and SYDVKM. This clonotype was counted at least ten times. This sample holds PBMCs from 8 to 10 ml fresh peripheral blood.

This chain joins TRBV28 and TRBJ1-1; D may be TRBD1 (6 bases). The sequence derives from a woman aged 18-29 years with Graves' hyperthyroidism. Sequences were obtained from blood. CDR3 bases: TGTGCCACTTCAGTTGGGGGCGACACTGAAGCTTTCTTT. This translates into CATSVGGDTEAFF.